The 21 T cell receptor beta chains presented below share a single source sample, sequenced in a study of vaccination effects on CD4 cells after COVID-19. Their cognate antigens are unknown. Ahead of sequencing, the ViraFEST assay grew antigen-specific CD4+ T cells using viral peptide pools. After roughly 9 days in culture, the CD4+ T cells were isolated. Vaccination of participants consisted of two doses of either the BNT162b2 or mRNA-1273 vaccine. TCRdb's table, derived via immunoSEQ multiplex PCR, lists solely in-frame clones and lacks some. The table includes fewer than 35,000 clones, around 67% detected once. Specimen: CD4+ T cells from PBMCs cultured with HCoV-229E spike peptides, collected after COVID-19 vaccination. These receptors all come from a human donor who received a COVID-19 vaccine.

The genes are TRBV11-1 and TRBJ2-5; the D gene is possibly TRBD1 (5 bases). CDR1 and CDR2 (germline): SGHAT, FQDESV (reference sequence). The CDR3 runs to 14 residues. V dropped 1 base and J dropped 6 bases, with 12 bases sitting between them. CDR3 coding DNA: TGTGCCAGCAGCTTAGGCCAGGGTGTAAAGACCCAGTACTTC. Protein sequence: CASSLGQGVKTQYF.

The chain combines TRBV20-1 with TRBJ2-7; the D gene is possibly TRBD1 (5 bases). V was cut by 3 bases and J by 3 bases, with 6 bases left in between. The CDR3 is made up of 11 amino acids. Germline CDR1 DFQATT, CDR2 SNEGSKA (reference sequence). This CDR3 is CSASQGYEQYF. The CDR3 nucleotides read TGCAGTGCTAGCCAGGGCTACGAGCAGTACTTC.

This rearrangement joins TRBV2 to TRBJ2-5; 9 bases agree with TRBD2. V shed 3 bases and J 0 bases; nucleotides not matched to a gene: 8. The germline gives CDR1 SNHLY, CDR2 FYNNEI. The CDR3 totals 17 residues. The CDR3 DNA follows: TGTGCCAGCAGTGACGTGTGGGCGGGGGGGTACCAAGAGACCCAGTACTTC. Encoded protein: CASSDVWAGGYQETQYF.

The rearrangement uses TRBV4-1 and TRBJ1-4, with D uncertain. The germline CDR1 and CDR2 sequences are MGHRA and YSYEKL. This CDR3 region has 12 residues. V lost 0 bases, J lost 12 bases, and 8 bases lay in between. Written as DNA, the CDR3 is TGCGCCAGCAGCCAAGATGCCCGTGAACTGTTTTTT. Protein product: CASSQDARELFF.

The chain is built from TRBV3-1 (or the pseudogene TRBV3-2) and TRBJ2-5, with no clear D. The CDR3 is made up of 11 amino acids. Trimming removed 2 bases from V and 4 bases from J, with 2 bases in between. From germline, CDR1 is LGHDT and CDR2 YNNKEL (reference sequence). CDR3 region: CASSQTETQYF. DNA of the CDR3: TGTGCCAGCAGCCAAACAGAGACCCAGTACTTC.

This clone appeared a few times. The chain is built from TRBV14 and TRBJ2-5; 7 bases align to TRBD2. The germline V gene encodes CDR1 SGHDN and CDR2 FVKESK. This CDR3 has 14 amino acids. V was clipped by 4 bases and J by 5 bases; unmatched bases: 7. This chain's CDR3 is CASSLGARGETQYF. The CDR3 DNA sequence: TGTGCCAGCAGCCTAGGGGCGCGGGGGGAGACCCAGTACTTC.

This clone appeared a few times. The V call is TRBV7-9, the J call TRBJ1-2; D uncertain. CDR3 length: 15 amino acids. Germline assignment: CDR1 SEHNR and CDR2 FQNEAQ (reference sequence). V gave up 1 base and J gave up 0 bases, with 9 bases separating them. The CDR3, as DNA: TGTGCCAGCAGCTTAGGTGCCGGCCCTAACTATGGCTACACCTTC. Protein: CASSLGAGPNYGYTF.

This clone is a singleton in its sample. The rearrangement uses TRBV24-1 and TRBJ2-2; D is unresolved. The CDR3 is 13 residues long. In germline, CDR1 is KGHDR, CDR2 SFDVKD. V lost 5 bases, J lost 3 bases, and 6 bases lay in between. The CDR3 coding sequence is TGTGCCACCAGTGCTCTGGACACCGGGGAGCTGTTTTTT. Protein product: CATSALDTGELFF.

The chain combines TRBV12-3 or TRBV12-4 with TRBJ1-2; perhaps TRBD1 as D (6 bases). V shed 6 bases and J shed 1 base, with 9 bases lying between them. The CDR3 contains 13 residues. The CDR3 loop reads CASRLDSNYGYTF. CDR3 coding DNA: TGTGCCAGCAGGTTGGACAGTAACTATGGCTACACCTTC.

This chain connects TRBV5-1 to TRBJ1-1, with D uncertain. Germline V gives CDR1 SGHRS, CDR2 YFSETQ. The CDR3 length is 15 residues. V lost 0 bases and J lost 5, with 14 bases in between. In nucleotides, the CDR3 is TGCGCCAGCAGCTTGGAACCCGGACCTGAAACTGAAGCTTTCTTT. This encodes CASSLEPGPETEAFF.

The chain carries TRBV5-1 and TRBJ2-1; TRBD2 matches at 12 bases. The germline CDR1 and CDR2 sequences are SGHRS and YFSETQ. The CDR3 sequence is 17 residues long. The trim removed 4 bases at V and 9 bases at J, leaving 14 bases unmatched. The CDR3 DNA reads TGCGCCAGCAGCCGCGGGGCTAGCGGGGGGGTGGATGGTGAGCAGTTCTTC. Translated: CASSRGASGGVDGEQFF.

The chain's CDR3 is CAWSVRLKETQYF. CDR3 in DNA: TGTGCCTGGAGTGTACGTCTGAAAGAGACCCAGTACTTC. J is TRBJ2-5 and V is TRBV30; D not certain. Germline CDR1 is GTSNPN and CDR2 is SVGIG (reference sequence). This CDR3 spans 13 amino acids. V shed 0 bases and J shed 3 bases, with 8 bases lying between them.

The chain combines TRBV10-3 with TRBJ1-3; D is ambiguous. The germline V and J ends were trimmed by 6 bases and 4 bases, with 13 bases remaining between them. Looked up from germline, CDR1 is ENHRY and CDR2 is SYGVKD. This CDR3 has 14 residues. Here the CDR3 DNA reads TGTGCCATCAGCCCAGAGAACTCGGGAAACACCATATATTTT. This encodes CAISPENSGNTIYF.

J is TRBJ1-2 and V is TRBV7-9, with TRBD1 identical over 7 bases. The junction had 6 bases not matched to a gene; V was cut back by 5 bases and J by 3 bases. In germline, CDR1 is SEHNR, CDR2 FQNEAQ (reference sequence). The CDR3 has 14 amino acids. CDR3 region: CASSPGTDYYGYTF. CDR3 in DNA: TGTGCCAGCAGCCCCGGGACAGACTACTATGGCTACACCTTC.

The V and J genes are TRBV19 and TRBJ1-1, with D possibly TRBD1 on 5 matching bases. Germline CDR1 reads LNHDA; CDR2 reads SQIVND (reference sequence). This CDR3 has 12 residues. Trimming removed 6 bases from V and 2 bases from J, with 7 bases in between. DNA of the CDR3: TGTGCCAGTAGAGACAGAAACACTGAAGCTTTCTTT. As protein: CASRDRNTEAFF.

The genes are TRBV7-8 and TRBJ2-1; 14 bases are shared with TRBD2. The germline gives CDR1 SGHVS, CDR2 FQNEAQ. The CDR3 totals 16 residues. Unmatched junction bases numbered 3, after V lost 1 base and J lost 7 bases. The CDR3 reads CASSLGLAGGLNEQFF. Written as DNA, the CDR3 is TGTGCCAGCAGCTTAGGACTAGCGGGGGGGCTAAATGAGCAGTTCTTC.

The chain couples TRBV10-3 to TRBJ2-6; D is uncertain. V dropped 3 bases and J dropped 0 bases, with 3 bases sitting between them. The germline V gene has CDR1 ENHRY and CDR2 SYGVKD. The CDR3 spans 14 residues. In DNA form, the CDR3 reads TGTGCCATCAGTGACCCCTCTGGGGCCAACGTCCTGACTTTC. This encodes CAISDPSGANVLTF.

The CDR3 sequence: CASSIVISETGLKRAEAFF. CDR3 nucleotide sequence: TGTGCCAGTAGTATAGTTATTTCCGAGACAGGGCTCAAGAGGGCTGAAGCTTTCTTT. The genes are TRBV19 and TRBJ1-1, with TRBD1 identical over 7 bases. The length of the CDR3 is 19 residues. J lost 6 bases, V lost 1 base, and 20 bases had no gene match. The germline V gene has CDR1 LNHDA and CDR2 SQIVND (reference sequence).

The chain combines TRBV4-2 with TRBJ2-7; D is uncertain. The CDR3 runs 14 residues. Per germline, CDR1 LGHNA and CDR2 YNFKEQ. The V gene lost 0 bases and the J gene lost 4 bases, with 10 bases spanning the gap. In DNA, the CDR3 is TGTGCCAGCAGCCAAGATTCCGCAGTGTACGAGCAGTACTTC. Protein: CASSQDSAVYEQYF.

V and J are TRBV10-2 and TRBJ1-2; a weak D match, TRBD1 (6 bases). V was cut by 6 bases and J by 4 bases, with 9 bases left in between. This CDR3 has 12 residues. Germline CDR1 and CDR2: WSHSY and SAAADI. The CDR3 spells CASRKDSYGYTF. DNA of the CDR3: TGCGCCAGCAGAAAGGACAGCTATGGCTACACCTTC.

This sequence joins TRBV5-6 and TRBJ2-6; D is possibly TRBD1 or TRBD2 (5 bases each). The germline V gene has CDR1 SGHDT and CDR2 YYEEEE. There are 18 residues in the CDR3. V shed 0 bases and J shed 0 bases, with 13 bases lying between them. The DNA of the CDR3 is TGTGCCAGCAGCTTGGCCAGCAGGGAGAGCTCTGGGGCCAACGTCCTGACTTTC. Its translation: CASSLASRESSGANVLTF.